This T cell receptor beta chain was sequenced for a study of T cell repertoires in cytomegalovirus infection. Study-wide context: In public TCR beta signatures, there were indications of both CMV infection and matching HLA type. Overall study results and limits: Cumulated frequencies of public TCR beta families served to identify carriers of CMV plus the relevant HLA. The study found HLA-C-restricted CMV-specific TCR beta clonotypes dominating the ex vivo response.

CDR1 is SGHVS and CDR2 is FQNEAQ in the germline V gene. There are 15 residues in the CDR3. The V gene lost 1 base and the J gene lost 0 bases, with 9 bases spanning the gap. This clonotype was counted at least ten times. Antigen unknown. In TCRdb, the reads were re-called with MiXCR into one record per CDR3 protein. In the table there are around 450,000 distinct CDR3 sequences, 30% to 40% of which are singletons. The chain couples TRBV7-8 to TRBJ1-1, with D unclear. The origin of this receptor is a human donor in good health (CMV status not recorded). Some clones in this sample may be carry-over from other donors' samples. Sequencing used PBMCs. The CDR3 spells CASSLGAALNTEAFF. For the CDR3, the DNA is TGTGCCAGCAGCTTAGGGGCAGCACTGAACACTGAAGCTTTCTTT.